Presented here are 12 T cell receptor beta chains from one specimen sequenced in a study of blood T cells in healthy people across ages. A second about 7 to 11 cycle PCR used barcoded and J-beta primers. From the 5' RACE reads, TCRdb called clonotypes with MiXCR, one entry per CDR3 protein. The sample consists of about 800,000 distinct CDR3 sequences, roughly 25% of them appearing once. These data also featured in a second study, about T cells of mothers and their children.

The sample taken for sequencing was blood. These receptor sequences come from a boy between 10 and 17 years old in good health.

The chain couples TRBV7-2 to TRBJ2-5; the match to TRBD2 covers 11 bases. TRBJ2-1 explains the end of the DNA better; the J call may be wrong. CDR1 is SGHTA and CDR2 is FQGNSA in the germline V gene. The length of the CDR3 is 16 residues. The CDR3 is CASSLCGTSGNNEQFF. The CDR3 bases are TGTGCCAGCAGCTTATGTGGGACTAGCGGCAACAATGAGCAGTTCTTC.

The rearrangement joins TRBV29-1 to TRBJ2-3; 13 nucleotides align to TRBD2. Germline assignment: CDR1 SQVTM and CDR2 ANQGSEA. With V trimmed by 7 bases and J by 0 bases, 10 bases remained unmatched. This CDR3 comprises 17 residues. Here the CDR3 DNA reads TGCAGCGCCCAAGGGACTAGCGGGGTCGCTAGCACAGATACGCAGTATTTT. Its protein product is CSAQGTSGVASTDTQYF.

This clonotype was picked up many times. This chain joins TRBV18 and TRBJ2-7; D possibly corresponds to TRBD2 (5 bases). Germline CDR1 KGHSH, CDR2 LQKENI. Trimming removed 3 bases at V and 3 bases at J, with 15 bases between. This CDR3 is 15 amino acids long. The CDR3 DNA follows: TGTGCCAGCTCACCCAGTCGGGGTGAGAGCTACGAGCAGTACTTC. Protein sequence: CASSPSRGESYEQYF.

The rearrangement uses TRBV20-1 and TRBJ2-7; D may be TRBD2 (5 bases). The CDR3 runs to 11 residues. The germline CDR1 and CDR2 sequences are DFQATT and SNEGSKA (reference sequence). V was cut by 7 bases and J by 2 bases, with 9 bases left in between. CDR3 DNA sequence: TGCAGTGTTCGGGAACCCTACGAGCAGTACTTC. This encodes CSVREPYEQYF.

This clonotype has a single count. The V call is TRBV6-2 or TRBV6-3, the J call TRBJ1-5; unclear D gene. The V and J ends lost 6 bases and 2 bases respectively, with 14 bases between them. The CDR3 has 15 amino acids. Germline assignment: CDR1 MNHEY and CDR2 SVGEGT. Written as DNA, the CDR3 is TGTGCCAGCAGCTCCGTGGGCTCGGGCAATCAGCCCCAGCATTTT. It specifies CASSSVGSGNQPQHF.

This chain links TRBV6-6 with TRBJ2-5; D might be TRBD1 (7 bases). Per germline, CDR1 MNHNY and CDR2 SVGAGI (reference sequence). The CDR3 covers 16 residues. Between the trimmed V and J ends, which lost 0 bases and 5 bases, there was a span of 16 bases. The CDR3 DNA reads TGTGCCAGCAGTTACTCTATCCAGGGGGGCGTGGAGACCCAGTACTTC. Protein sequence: CASSYSIQGGVETQYF.

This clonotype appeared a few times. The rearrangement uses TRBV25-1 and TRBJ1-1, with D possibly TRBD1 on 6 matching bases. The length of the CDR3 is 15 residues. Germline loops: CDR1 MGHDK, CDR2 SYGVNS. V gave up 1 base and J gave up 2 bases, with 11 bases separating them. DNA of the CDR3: TGTGCCAGCAGTGAATCCCCGGGGGCAAACACTGAAGCTTTCTTT. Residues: CASSESPGANTEAFF.

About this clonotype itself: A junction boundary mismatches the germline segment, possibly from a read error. CDR3: CASSFQGTAPNEELFF. CDR3 DNA: TGTGCCAGCAGTTTTCAAGGGACAGCCCCTAATGAAGAACTGTTTTTT. The chain has TRBV28 and TRBJ1-4; 7 bases map to TRBD1. CDR1 is MDHEN, CDR2 SYDVKM, per germline. This CDR3 is 16 amino acids long.

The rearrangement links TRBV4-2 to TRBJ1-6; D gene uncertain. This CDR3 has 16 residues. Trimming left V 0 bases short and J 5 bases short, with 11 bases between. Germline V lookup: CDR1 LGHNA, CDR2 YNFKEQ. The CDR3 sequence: CASSQDGHTNNSPLHF. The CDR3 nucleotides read TGTGCCAGCAGCCAAGATGGTCACACTAATAATTCACCCCTCCACTTT.

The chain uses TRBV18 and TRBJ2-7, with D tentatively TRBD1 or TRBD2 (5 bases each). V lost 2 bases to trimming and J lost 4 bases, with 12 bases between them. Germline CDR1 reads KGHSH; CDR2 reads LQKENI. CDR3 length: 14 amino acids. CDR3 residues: CASSPYRDVYEQYF. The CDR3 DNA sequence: TGTGCCAGCTCACCATATCGGGACGTTTACGAGCAGTACTTC.

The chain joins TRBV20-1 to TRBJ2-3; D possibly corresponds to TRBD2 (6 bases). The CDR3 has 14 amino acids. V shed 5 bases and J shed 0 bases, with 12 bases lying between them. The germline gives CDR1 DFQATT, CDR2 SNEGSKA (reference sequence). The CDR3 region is CSAPLAFSTDTQYF. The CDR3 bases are TGCAGTGCTCCTCTAGCGTTTAGCACAGATACGCAGTATTTT.

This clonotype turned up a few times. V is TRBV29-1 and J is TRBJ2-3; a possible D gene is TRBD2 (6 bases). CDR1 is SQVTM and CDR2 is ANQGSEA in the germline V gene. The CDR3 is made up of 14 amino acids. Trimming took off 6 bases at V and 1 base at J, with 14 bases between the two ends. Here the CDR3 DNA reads TGCAGCGTCGGGACTGACCGTGGCACAGATACGCAGTATTTT. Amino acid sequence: CSVGTDRGTDTQYF.